Each of the 18 T cell receptor beta chains below was sequenced from the same sample in a study of T cells in Graves' hyperthyroidism and ophthalmopathy. Researchers took RNA transcripts and amplified the TCR beta CDR3 regions from them. TCR CDR3 underwent first-round RT-PCR with the HTBI primer set. One entry per CDR3 protein results from TCRdb running MiXCR on the multiplex PCR reads. The sample yields over 350,000 distinct CDR3 sequences, under 20% seen once. Sequencing used blood. The receptor source for this set is a man aged 18 to 35 with Graves' ophthalmopathy.

CDR3 nucleotide sequence: TGCGCCAGCAGCCAAGAAGGGCAGGGTAGGGAAAAACTGTTTTTT. Protein product: CASSQEGQGREKLFF. The chain couples TRBV4-1 to TRBJ1-4, with a weak D call TRBD1 (5 bases). V gave up 0 bases and J gave up 8 bases, with 13 bases separating them. The germline gives CDR1 MGHRA, CDR2 YSYEKL. The CDR3 runs 15 residues.

There are a few counts of this clonotype. J is TRBJ2-6 and V is TRBV9, with D maybe TRBD2 (6 bases). This CDR3 has 17 amino acids. The germline gives CDR1 SGDLS, CDR2 YYNGEE. V was cut by 4 bases and J by 1 base, with 15 bases left in between. The CDR3 DNA sequence: TGTGCCAGCAGCCCCACCCTGGAGGGATCTGGGGCCAACGTCCTGACTTTC. Its protein is CASSPTLEGSGANVLTF.

This clonotype was seen only a few times. The rearrangement links TRBV20-1 to TRBJ1-4, with D hard to call. The CDR3 totals 15 residues. Looked up from germline, CDR1 is DFQATT and CDR2 is SNEGSKA (reference sequence). The V end was cut by 0 bases, the J end by 7 bases, with 15 bases between. CDR3 in DNA: TGCAGTGCTAGAGATGCGGCGGGTGTGGGTGAAAAACTGTTTTTT. Residues: CSARDAAGVGEKLFF.

This clonotype has ten or more counts. The V gene is TRBV5-1, the J gene TRBJ2-1; 11 positions match TRBD2. J lost 8 bases, V lost 0 bases, and 4 bases had no gene match. CDR3 length: 15 amino acids. The germline V gene has CDR1 SGHRS and CDR2 YFSETQ. CDR3 DNA sequence: TGCGCCAGCAGCTTGGGACTAGCGGGGACTGATGAGCAGTTCTTC. Protein: CASSLGLAGTDEQFF. The full variable domain, in which reference TRBV5-1 and TRBJ2-1 provide the parts outside the CDR3, is KAGVTQTPRYLIKTRGQQVTLSCSPISGHRSVSWYQQTPGQGLQFLFEYFSETQRNKGNFPGRFSGRQFSNSRSEMNVSTLELGDSALYLCASSLGLAGTDEQFFGPGTRLTVL.

This clonotype was observed at least ten times. The V gene is TRBV12-3 or TRBV12-4, the J gene TRBJ2-5; 10 bases are a match to TRBD2. Trimming took 3 bases from V and 4 from J; bases not matched to a gene: 5. This CDR3 has 15 amino acids. CDR3 protein: CASSFSGGRRETQYF. The CDR3 coding sequence is TGTGCCAGCAGTTTTAGCGGGGGGCGGAGAGAGACCCAGTACTTC.

The chain uses TRBV4-1 and TRBJ1-4; D is possibly TRBD1 (6 bases). V was cut by 0 bases and J by 10 bases, with 12 bases left in between. This CDR3 is built from 14 residues. CDR1 and CDR2 from the germline V gene are MGHRA and YSYEKL. The CDR3 DNA reads TGCGCCAGCAGCCAAGATACCGGGACACCAAAACTGTTTTTT. This encodes CASSQDTGTPKLFF.

CDR3 nucleotides: TGTGCCAGCAGTTCCGGACTAGCGGGGAATGAGCAGTTCTTC. This encodes CASSSGLAGNEQFF. V is TRBV6-1 and J is TRBJ2-1; 12 bases line up with TRBD2. The CDR3 totals 14 residues. V shed 5 bases, J shed 7 bases, and the junction held 3 bases outside the gene matches. Germline CDR1 and CDR2: MNHNS and SASEGT.

The V call is TRBV9, the J call TRBJ1-2, with a tentative D call TRBD1 (5 bases). V was shortened by 3 bases and J by 5 bases, with 11 bases between the two germline ends. The CDR3 has 13 residues. Germline CDR1 is SGDLS and CDR2 is YYNGEE. This CDR3 reads CASSAPQEYGYTF. In DNA form, the CDR3 reads TGTGCCAGCAGCGCCCCACAGGAGTATGGCTACACCTTC. The whole variable domain, filled in from reference TRBV9 and TRBJ1-2, reads DSGVTQTPKHLITATGQRVTLRCSPRSGDLSVYWYQQSLDQGLQFLIQYYNGEERAKGNILERFSAQQFPDLHSELNLSSLELGDSALYFCASSAPQEYGYTFGSGTRLTVV.

V gene TRBV5-6 combines with J gene TRBJ2-5, with 9 nucleotides matching TRBD2. With V trimmed by 0 bases and J by 1 base, 4 bases remained unmatched. There are 16 residues in the CDR3. Germline V gives CDR1 SGHDT, CDR2 YYEEEE. The CDR3 DNA follows: TGTGCCAGCAGCTTGGGCGGGGGGGAATTCCAAGAGACCCAGTACTTC. This encodes CASSLGGGEFQETQYF.

This clonotype was observed many times. J is TRBJ2-1 and V is TRBV4-1; maybe TRBD2 (5 bases). CDR1 is MGHRA and CDR2 is YSYEKL in the germline V gene. The V end was cut by 4 bases, the J end by 4 bases, with 14 bases between. The CDR3 has 15 residues. This CDR3 reads CASSLRETSYNEQFF. In DNA, the CDR3 is TGCGCCAGCAGCCTTCGGGAAACATCTTACAATGAGCAGTTCTTC.

This clonotype was found a few times. The chain carries TRBV18 and TRBJ2-5; 7 nucleotides agree with TRBD1. Germline lookup yields CDR1 KGHSH and CDR2 LQKENI. This CDR3 has 13 residues. Trimming took 10 bases from V and 5 from J; bases not matched to a gene: 10. The DNA for the CDR3 is TGTGCCACTCGCACAGGGGTTCTGGAGACCCAGTACTTC. The encoded protein is CATRTGVLETQYF.

This clonotype was seen a handful of times. The V call is TRBV7-2, the J call TRBJ1-2; a weak D match, TRBD1 (5 bases). The ends were cut back, 1 base at V and 2 bases at J, with 11 bases in the middle. CDR1 is SGHTA and CDR2 is FQGNSA in the germline V gene. This CDR3 is 15 amino acids long. The CDR3 loop is CASSLEGTGNYGYTF. The CDR3 DNA reads as TGTGCCAGCAGCTTAGAAGGTACAGGAAACTATGGCTACACCTTC.

The chain carries TRBV7-3 and TRBJ2-1, with 9 bases fitting TRBD2. CDR1 is SGHTA, CDR2 FQGTGA, per germline. This CDR3 contains 18 residues. V shed 1 base, J shed 3 bases, and the junction held 10 bases outside the gene matches. The chain's CDR3 is CASSLRDAGGLNYNEQFF. CDR3 coding DNA: TGTGCCAGCAGCTTAAGAGACGCGGGGGGGCTGAACTACAATGAGCAGTTCTTC.

The chain links TRBV6-1 to TRBJ1-1; a weak D match, TRBD1 (6 bases). Germline-derived CDR1 and CDR2 are MNHNS and SASEGT. Deletions cut 3 bases from V and 8 bases from J, with 16 bases between. The CDR3 loop spans 14 amino acids. The CDR3 DNA sequence: TGTGCCAGCAGTGAGCGTAGGGGGAGCGGAGAAGCTTTCTTT. It yields the protein CASSERRGSGEAFF.

This clonotype was picked up many times. The chain combines TRBV28 with TRBJ1-5, with TRBD1 matching over 7 bases. The CDR3 is 15 residues long. V dropped 5 bases and J dropped 4; count of bases not matched to a gene: 8. CDR1 MDHEN and CDR2 SYDVKM come from the germline V gene. The CDR3 DNA is TGTGCCAGCAGTCCTCCCTCAGGGGGAAATCAGCCCCAGCATTTT. Residues: CASSPPSGGNQPQHF.

Here the CDR3 DNA reads TGTGCCAGCAGCGTAGCTAGCGGGGGGGTGGAGACCCAGTACTTC. It specifies CASSVASGGVETQYF. The V gene is TRBV9, the J gene TRBJ2-5, with TRBD2 matching 12 bases. CDR1 and CDR2 from the germline V gene are SGDLS and YYNGEE. J lost 5 bases, V lost 0 bases, and 2 bases had no gene match. This CDR3 is built from 15 residues.

Many counts were recorded for this clonotype. V gene TRBV3-1 combines with J gene TRBJ2-1; no firm D call. Germline V lookup: CDR1 LGHDT, CDR2 YNNKEL (reference sequence). The CDR3 length is 14 residues. V was clipped by 3 bases and J by 10 bases, with 16 bases between them. This CDR3 reads CASSQFGTLLEQFF. Written as DNA, the CDR3 is TGTGCCAGCAGCCAGTTCGGTACCCTGCTAGAGCAGTTCTTC.

This clonotype was detected ten times or more. V is TRBV12-3 or TRBV12-4 and J is TRBJ1-1, with 7 bases that match TRBD1. Germline trimming cut 8 bases from V and 8 bases from J; bases unmatched to any gene: 8. There are 12 residues in the CDR3. The CDR3 protein is CASGRQGSEAFF. The CDR3 DNA reads as TGTGCCAGCGGAAGACAGGGTTCGGAAGCTTTCTTT.